Detailed here is one TCR beta chain. This specimen comes from a study of cytomegalovirus exposure and HLA in healthy donors. Study-level background: A later analysis reported the same platform for the roughly 120 validation repertoires and the 500 to 750 first-cohort repertoires.

The data were produced by immunoSEQ multiplex PCR, yet TCRdb's version contains in-frame clones alone and is incomplete. The table includes 140,000 or so clones, approximately 91% detected once. CDR3 length: 14 amino acids. Trimming took off 7 bases at V and 3 bases at J, with 13 bases between the two ends. Germline values: CDR1 MDHEN, CDR2 SYDVKM. Sequencing input: PBMCs. The rearrangement joins TRBV28 to TRBJ1-5, with a tentative D call TRBD1 (6 bases). The sequence derives from a man between 18 and 29 years old in good health and CMV-seronegative. CDR3 bases: TGTGCCAGCACCTCCGGACAGAACAATCAGCCCCAGCATTTT. It codes for CASTSGQNNQPQHF.